This T cell receptor beta chain originates from a study of neoadjuvant anti-PD-1 for oral cavity cancer. In the study overall: Nivolumab at 3 mg/kg was mostly given biweekly, three to four doses, pre-surgery. Non-progressing patients received a fourth nivolumab dose near day 43, then surgery on days 50-56. Study-wide points: Higher pretreatment Treg/Th17 ratios tracked higher pretreatment blood clonality.

As to this clone: Its antigen is as yet unknown.

Cohort: HPV-negative, locally advanced oral cavity squamous cell carcinoma patients. Trimming shortened V by 7 bases and J by 5 bases, and 17 bases separated the two germline ends. The V gene's germline CDR1 is SNHLY and CDR2 FYNNEI. The CDR3 sequence is 14 residues long. The table came from immunoSEQ multiplex PCR; TCRdb's copy has only in-frame clones and leaves some out. Among about 13,000 clones listed, 71% were seen once. Sample: PBMCs, taken before nivolumab (anti-PD-1) treatment. The receptor was derived from a person between 40 and 85 years old with oral cavity squamous cell carcinoma. V and J are TRBV2 and TRBJ1-2; D gene uncertain. The CDR3 region is CASNPLWASYGYTF. The CDR3 DNA reads as TGTGCCAGCAACCCCCTATGGGCCAGTTATGGCTACACCTTC.